This entry lists 23 T cell receptor beta chains sequenced from one sample in a study of early T cells in non-severe SARS-CoV-2 infection. One entry per CDR3 protein results from TCRdb running MiXCR on the 5' RACE reads. The table has more than 65,000 distinct CDR3 sequences, 9.5% to 15% seen once. Sequences were obtained from whole blood. All receptors come from an adult who was a healthcare worker with PCR-confirmed SARS-CoV-2 infection or an uninfected control (not recorded which).

The chain carries TRBV5-1 and TRBJ2-3; D gene uncertain. Germline assignment: CDR1 SGHRS and CDR2 YFSETQ. V lost 4 bases and J 2 bases, leaving 17 bases between the germline ends. The CDR3 extends over 16 amino acids. The CDR3, as DNA: TGCGCCAGCAGCCTGTCCGAGACACTATTCACAGATACGCAGTATTTT. It yields the protein CASSLSETLFTDTQYF.

This clonotype was detected only a few times. The chain uses TRBV6-1 and TRBJ2-7; D remains ambiguous. V was shortened by 7 bases and J by 0 bases, with 7 bases between the two germline ends. The CDR3 runs to 12 residues. CDR1 and CDR2 (germline): MNHNS, SASEGT. CDR3 sequence: CASTAGSYEQYF. In DNA, the CDR3 is TGTGCCAGCACCGCAGGCTCCTACGAGCAGTACTTC.

This clonotype was seen ten or more times. The chain links TRBV4-2 to TRBJ2-3; 7 bases line up with TRBD2. This CDR3 has 16 residues. With V trimmed by 0 bases and J by 1 base, 4 bases remained unmatched. Per germline, CDR1 LGHNA and CDR2 YNFKEQ. CDR3 sequence reads: CASSQDEAGGTDTQYF. In DNA form, the CDR3 reads TGTGCCAGCAGCCAAGATGAGGCGGGGGGCACAGATACGCAGTATTTT.

This clonotype was observed at least ten times. The V and J genes are TRBV6-4 and TRBJ1-2; TRBD1 agrees at 9 bases. The CDR3 covers 14 residues. Per the germline V gene, CDR1 is MRHNA and CDR2 is SNTAGT. The V and J ends lost 5 bases and 4 bases, in that order; junction bases with no gene match: 5. The CDR3 bases are TGTGCCAGCAGTTCCGGGACAGGGTCCTATGGCTACACCTTC. Protein: CASSSGTGSYGYTF.

The chain uses TRBV20-1 and TRBJ1-6; D is unclear. V shed 0 bases and J shed 6 bases, with 9 bases lying between them. Germline lookup yields CDR1 DFQATT and CDR2 SNEGSKA (reference sequence). The CDR3 sequence is 14 residues long. For the CDR3, the DNA is TGCAGTGCTAGAGACTCGGGCCCTAATTCACCCCTCCACTTT. Encoded protein: CSARDSGPNSPLHF.

Many counts were recorded for this clonotype. The chain employs TRBV5-1 and TRBJ2-2; no clear D. The germline V and J ends were trimmed by 5 bases and 2 bases, with 7 bases remaining between them. Germline assignment: CDR1 SGHRS and CDR2 YFSETQ. CDR3 length: 13 residues. The CDR3 bases are TGCGCCAGCAGGGCGGTTAACACCGGGGAGCTGTTTTTT. Translated, it gives CASRAVNTGELFF.

This clonotype occurred a few times. The gene calls are TRBV27 and TRBJ1-5; 8 bases map to TRBD1. In germline, CDR1 is MNHEY, CDR2 SMNVEV (reference sequence). V was pared by 3 bases and J by 6 bases, with 4 bases of the junction left unmatched. The CDR3 sequence is 14 residues long. CDR3 amino acids: CASSFQGAAQPQHF. For the CDR3, the DNA is TGTGCCAGCAGTTTTCAGGGGGCGGCTCAGCCCCAGCATTTT.

This clonotype was observed a handful of times. The chain combines TRBV20-1 with TRBJ1-3, with 7 bases fitting TRBD1. The V segment lost 3 bases and the J segment 0 bases; nucleotides outside the gene matches: 5. Germline values: CDR1 DFQATT, CDR2 SNEGSKA (reference sequence). This CDR3 is 15 amino acids long. This CDR3 reads CSASLGQNSGNTIYF. CDR3 nucleotide sequence: TGCAGTGCTAGTCTGGGACAGAACTCTGGAAACACCATATATTTT.

The sample holds many counts of this clonotype. The CDR3 is CASRPEGTPEAFF. The CDR3 DNA sequence: TGTGCCAGCAGGCCGGAGGGGACTCCCGAAGCTTTCTTT. The gene calls are TRBV2 and TRBJ1-1, with a tentative D call TRBD1 (5 bases). The germline CDR1 and CDR2 sequences are SNHLY and FYNNEI. The CDR3 covers 13 residues. Trimming took 6 bases from V and 8 from J, leaving 16 bases between them.

This clonotype was detected ten times or more. The chain combines TRBV15 with TRBJ1-5, with D unresolved. Looked up from germline, CDR1 is LNHNV and CDR2 is YYDKDF (reference sequence). CDR3 length: 13 residues. Trimming cost V 0 bases and J 7 bases, with 7 bases left between them. CDR3 residues: CATSRDHFQPQHF. The DNA for the CDR3 is TGTGCCACCAGCAGAGATCATTTCCAGCCCCAGCATTTT.

The chain uses TRBV27 and TRBJ2-2; TRBD1 is a possible D gene (5 bases). There are 16 residues in the CDR3. Trimming removed 0 bases from V and 1 base from J, with 9 bases in between. CDR1 is MNHEY and CDR2 is SMNVEV in the germline V gene (reference sequence). The CDR3 region has the DNA TGTGCCAGCAGTTTATCGCCCCAGGGGAACACCGGGGAGCTGTTTTTT. Amino acid sequence: CASSLSPQGNTGELFF.

The chain employs TRBV12-5 and TRBJ2-1; D is uncertain. Trimming pared 6 bases from V and 9 bases from J, leaving 6 bases between. The CDR3 is made up of 10 amino acids. The germline V gene encodes CDR1 LGHNT and CDR2 FRNRAP. In DNA, the CDR3 is TGTGCTAGTGGCGGCGGTGAGCAGTTCTTC. Translation: CASGGGEQFF.

In this sample, this clonotype turned up a few times. CDR3 in DNA: TGTGCCAGCAGCTTGTTAGGTTTGCTAGCGGGGGGTCGTGAGCAGTTCTTC. It codes for CASSLLGLLAGGREQFF. V gene TRBV5-6 combines with J gene TRBJ2-1, with 11 nucleotides matching TRBD2. CDR1 is SGHDT and CDR2 is YYEEEE in the germline V gene. This CDR3 is 17 amino acids long. The junction had 12 bases not matched to a gene; V was cut back by 1 base and J by 9 bases.

This clonotype was counted many times. This chain joins TRBV29-1 and TRBJ2-1; no reliable D call. V dropped 7 bases and J dropped 9 bases, with 10 bases sitting between them. Germline CDR1 SQVTM, CDR2 ANQGSEA. There are 10 residues in the CDR3. The CDR3 sequence: CSGQIGEQFF. DNA of the CDR3: TGCAGCGGTCAAATTGGTGAGCAGTTCTTC.

The genes are TRBV29-1 and TRBJ1-1; D remains ambiguous. The CDR3 length is 11 residues. The germline gives CDR1 SQVTM, CDR2 ANQGSEA. The V end was cut by 6 bases, the J end by 2 bases, with 7 bases between. As DNA, the CDR3 is TGCAGCGTAACAAACAACACTGAAGCTTTCTTT. Amino acid sequence: CSVTNNTEAFF. Full variable domain (remainder filled in from reference TRBV29-1 and TRBJ1-1): SAVISQKPSRDICQRGTSLTIQCQVDSQVTMMFWYRQQPGQSLTLIATANQGSEATYESGFVIDKFPISRPNLTFSTLTVSNMSPEDSSIYLCSVTNNTEAFFGQGTRLTVV.

This clonotype was found many times. The chain carries TRBV7-2 and TRBJ2-5, with D perhaps TRBD1 (6 bases). The CDR3 extends over 15 amino acids. The germline CDR1 and CDR2 sequences are SGHTA and FQGNSA. V was pared by 4 bases and J by 2 bases, with 14 bases between. CDR3 sequence reads: CASSSPDSSQETQYF. The DNA for the CDR3 is TGTGCCAGCAGCTCCCCGGACAGCAGTCAAGAGACCCAGTACTTC.

This clonotype appeared a few times. The gene calls are TRBV7-9 and TRBJ1-2; the match to TRBD1 covers 11 bases. CDR1 and CDR2 from the germline V gene are SEHNR and FQNEAQ (reference sequence). The ends lost 7 bases at V and 2 bases at J; junction bases unmatched: 3. This CDR3 has 14 amino acids. CDR3 sequence (DNA): TGTGCCAGCACCCGGACAGGGGGCAACTATGGCTACACCTTC. It yields the protein CASTRTGGNYGYTF.

In this sample, this clonotype turned up a few times. This chain connects TRBV25-1 to TRBJ2-1; D possibly corresponds to TRBD2 (6 bases). The CDR3 sequence is 14 residues long. Trimming took 7 bases from V and 2 from J, leaving 12 bases between them. Germline V gene lookup returns CDR1 MGHDK and CDR2 SYGVNS. CDR3 coding DNA: TGTGCCAGCAAATTGGAGGGTCCCTACAATGAGCAGTTCTTC. This sequence encodes CASKLEGPYNEQFF. Full variable domain (outside the CDR3, taken from reference TRBV25-1 and TRBJ2-1): EADIYQTPRYLVIGTGKKITLECSQTMGHDKMYWYQQDPGMELHLIHYSYGVNSTEKGDLSSESTVSRIRTEHFPLTLESARPSHTSQYLCASKLEGPYNEQFFGPGTRLTVL.

The CDR3 nucleotides read TGTGCCAGCAGAACTAGGGACCTTGCCTACAATGAGCAGTTCTTC. This encodes CASRTRDLAYNEQFF. The chain combines TRBV27 with TRBJ2-1, with D perhaps TRBD1 or TRBD2 (5 bases each). The V gene lost 6 bases and the J gene lost 2 bases, with 14 bases spanning the gap. The CDR3 loop spans 15 amino acids. Germline V gene lookup returns CDR1 MNHEY and CDR2 SMNVEV (reference sequence).

This chain joins TRBV20-1 and TRBJ2-7; D possibly corresponds to TRBD2 (5 bases). Germline CDR1 reads DFQATT; CDR2 reads SNEGSKA (reference sequence). Trimming left V 7 bases short and J 3 bases short, with 16 bases between. The CDR3 is 13 amino acids. CDR3 sequence: CSVPASGHYEQYF. CDR3 coding DNA: TGCAGTGTCCCGGCGAGCGGCCACTACGAGCAGTACTTC.

This clonotype was detected ten times or more. The chain links TRBV7-9 to TRBJ1-3; 8 nucleotides agree with TRBD1. The CDR3 covers 19 residues. CDR1 SEHNR and CDR2 FQNEAQ come from the germline V gene (reference sequence). Losses at the gene ends were 0 bases for V and 0 bases for J; bases not matched to a gene: 10. The CDR3 region is CASSLAQGTGVISGNTIYF. DNA for the CDR3: TGTGCCAGCAGCTTAGCTCAAGGGACAGGCGTAATCTCTGGAAACACCATATATTTT.

This clonotype has only a few counts. The V and J genes are TRBV11-2 and TRBJ2-7; 8 bases agree with TRBD2. The trim removed 5 bases at V and 2 bases at J, leaving 8 bases unmatched. The germline CDR1 and CDR2 sequences are SGHAT and FQNNGV. This CDR3 spans 15 amino acids. In DNA form, the CDR3 reads TGTGCCAGCAGCGGCTTCTTTAGCGGGGCCTACGAGCAGTACTTC. Amino acids: CASSGFFSGAYEQYF.

This clonotype was recorded many times. V usage is TRBV5-1 and J usage is TRBJ2-7; TRBD1 agrees at 10 bases. Trimming removed 3 bases from V and 2 bases from J; junction bases left unmatched: 2. The CDR3 has 14 amino acids. Germline V lookup: CDR1 SGHRS, CDR2 YFSETQ. In DNA form, the CDR3 reads TGCGCCAGCAGCTCGGGACAGGGGACCTACGAGCAGTACTTC. Translation: CASSSGQGTYEQYF.